The clone carrying this T cell receptor (beta chain) showed up many times. This CDR3 is 16 amino acids long. Germline assignment: CDR1 MNHEY and CDR2 SVGAGI. Trimming removed 6 bases from V and 0 bases from J, with 15 bases in between. Using its own MiXCR run on the RT-PCR reads, TCRdb lists one record per CDR3 protein. The data show about 680,000 distinct CDR3 sequences, 12% to 15% seen once. The sequencing input was memory CD4+ T cells from blood. V and J are TRBV6-5 and TRBJ2-1, with D hard to call. This sequence was found in a female donor in good health, serving as a healthy control. CDR3 protein: CASSPPGSLSYNEQFF. CDR3 nucleotide sequence: TGTGCCAGCAGCCCGCCGGGTAGCCTCTCCTACAATGAGCAGTTCTTC.